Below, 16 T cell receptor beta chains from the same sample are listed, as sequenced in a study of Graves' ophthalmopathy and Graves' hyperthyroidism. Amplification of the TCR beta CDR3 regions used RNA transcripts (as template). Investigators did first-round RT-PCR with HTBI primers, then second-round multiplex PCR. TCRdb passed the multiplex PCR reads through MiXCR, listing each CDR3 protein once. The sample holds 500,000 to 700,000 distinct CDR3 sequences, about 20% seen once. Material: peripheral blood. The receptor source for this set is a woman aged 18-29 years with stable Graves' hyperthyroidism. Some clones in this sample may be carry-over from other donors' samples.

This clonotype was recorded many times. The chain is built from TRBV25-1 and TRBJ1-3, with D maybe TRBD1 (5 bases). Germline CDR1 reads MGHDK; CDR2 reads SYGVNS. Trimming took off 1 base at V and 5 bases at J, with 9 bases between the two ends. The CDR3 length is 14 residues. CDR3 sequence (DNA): TGTGCCAGCAGTGAATTTGACAGAAGAAACACCATATATTTT. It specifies CASSEFDRRNTIYF. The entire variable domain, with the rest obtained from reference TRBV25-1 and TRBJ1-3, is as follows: EADIYQTPRYLVIGTGKKITLECSQTMGHDKMYWYQQDPGMELHLIHYSYGVNSTEKGDLSSESTVSRIRTEHFPLTLESARPSHTSQYLCASSEFDRRNTIYFGEGSWLTVV.

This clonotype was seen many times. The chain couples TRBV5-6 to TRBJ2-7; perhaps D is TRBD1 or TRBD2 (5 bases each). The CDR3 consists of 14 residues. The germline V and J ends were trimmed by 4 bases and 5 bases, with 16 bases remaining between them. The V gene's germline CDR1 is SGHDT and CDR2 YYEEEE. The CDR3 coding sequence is TGTGCCAGCAGCCTGGCAGGGACGTCCGACGAGCAGTACTTC. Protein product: CASSLAGTSDEQYF.

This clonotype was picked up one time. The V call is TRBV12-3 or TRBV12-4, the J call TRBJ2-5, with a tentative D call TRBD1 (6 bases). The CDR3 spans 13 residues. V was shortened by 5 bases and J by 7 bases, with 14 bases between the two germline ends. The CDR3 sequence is CASSRDEGGTQYF. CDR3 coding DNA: TGTGCCAGCAGTAGGGATGAAGGGGGGACCCAGTACTTC.

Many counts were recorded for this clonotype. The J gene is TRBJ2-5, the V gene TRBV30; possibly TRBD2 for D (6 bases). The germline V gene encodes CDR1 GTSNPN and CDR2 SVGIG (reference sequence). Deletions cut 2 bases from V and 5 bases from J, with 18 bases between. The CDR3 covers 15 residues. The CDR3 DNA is TGTGCCTGGAGTCCAGCGCGGGAACCCTGGGAGACCCAGTACTTC. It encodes CAWSPAREPWETQYF.

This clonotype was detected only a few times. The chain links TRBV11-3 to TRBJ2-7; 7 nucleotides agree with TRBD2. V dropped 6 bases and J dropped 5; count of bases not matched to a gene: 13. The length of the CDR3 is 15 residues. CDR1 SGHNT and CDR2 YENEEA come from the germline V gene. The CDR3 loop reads CASRATSVPRDEQYF. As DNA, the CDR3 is TGTGCCAGCAGGGCCACTAGCGTTCCTCGGGACGAGCAGTACTTC.

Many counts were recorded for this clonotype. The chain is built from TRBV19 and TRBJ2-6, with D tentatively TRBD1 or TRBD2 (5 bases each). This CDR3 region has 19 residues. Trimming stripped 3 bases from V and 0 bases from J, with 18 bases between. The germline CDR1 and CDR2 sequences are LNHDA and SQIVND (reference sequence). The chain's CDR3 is CASSISGPGPDSGANVLTF. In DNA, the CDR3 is TGTGCCAGTAGTATCTCGGGGCCAGGGCCAGACTCTGGGGCCAACGTCCTGACTTTC.

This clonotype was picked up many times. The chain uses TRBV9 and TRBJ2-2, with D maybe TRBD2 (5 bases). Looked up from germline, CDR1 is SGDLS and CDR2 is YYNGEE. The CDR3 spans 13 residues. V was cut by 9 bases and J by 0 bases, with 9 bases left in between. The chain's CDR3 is CATRGSNTGELFF. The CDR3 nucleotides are TGTGCCACCCGCGGGTCGAACACCGGGGAGCTGTTTTTT.

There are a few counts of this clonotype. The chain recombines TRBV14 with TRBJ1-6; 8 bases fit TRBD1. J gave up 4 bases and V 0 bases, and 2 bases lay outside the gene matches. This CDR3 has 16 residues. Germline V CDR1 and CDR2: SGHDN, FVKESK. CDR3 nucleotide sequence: TGTGCCAGCAGCCAAGAAGACAGGGGTTATAATTCACCCCTCCACTTT. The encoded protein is CASSQEDRGYNSPLHF.

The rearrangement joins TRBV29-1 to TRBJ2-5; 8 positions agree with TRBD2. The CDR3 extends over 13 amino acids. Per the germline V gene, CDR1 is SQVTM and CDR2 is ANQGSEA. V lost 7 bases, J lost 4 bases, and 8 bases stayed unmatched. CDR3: CSAGGTGRETQYF. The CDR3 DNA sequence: TGCAGCGCGGGGGGGACGGGGAGAGAGACCCAGTACTTC.

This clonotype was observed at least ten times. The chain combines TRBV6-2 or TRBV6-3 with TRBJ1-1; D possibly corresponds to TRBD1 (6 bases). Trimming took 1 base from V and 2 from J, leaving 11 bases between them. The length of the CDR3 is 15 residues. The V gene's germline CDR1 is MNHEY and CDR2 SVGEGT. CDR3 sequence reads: CASSYFTGLNTEAFF. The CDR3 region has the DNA TGTGCCAGCAGTTACTTCACAGGGCTCAACACTGAAGCTTTCTTT.

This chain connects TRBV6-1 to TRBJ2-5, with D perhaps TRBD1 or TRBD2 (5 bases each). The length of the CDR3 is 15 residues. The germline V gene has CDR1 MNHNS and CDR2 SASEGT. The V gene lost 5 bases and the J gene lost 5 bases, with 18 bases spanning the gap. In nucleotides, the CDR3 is TGTGCCAGCAGTACGTGGGGGTTTTCCCAGGAGACCCAGTACTTC. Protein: CASSTWGFSQETQYF.

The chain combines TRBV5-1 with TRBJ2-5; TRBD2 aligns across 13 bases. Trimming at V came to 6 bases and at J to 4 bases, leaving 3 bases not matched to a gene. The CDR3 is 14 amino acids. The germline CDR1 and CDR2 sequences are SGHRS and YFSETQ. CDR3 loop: CASTGLAGRETQYF. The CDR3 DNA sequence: TGCGCCAGCACGGGACTAGCGGGACGAGAGACCCAGTACTTC.

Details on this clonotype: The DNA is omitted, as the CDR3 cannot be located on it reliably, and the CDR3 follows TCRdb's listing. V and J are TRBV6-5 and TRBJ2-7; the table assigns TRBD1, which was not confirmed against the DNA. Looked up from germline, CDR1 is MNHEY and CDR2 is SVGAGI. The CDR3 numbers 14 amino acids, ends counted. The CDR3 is CASILGGTGGEQYF.

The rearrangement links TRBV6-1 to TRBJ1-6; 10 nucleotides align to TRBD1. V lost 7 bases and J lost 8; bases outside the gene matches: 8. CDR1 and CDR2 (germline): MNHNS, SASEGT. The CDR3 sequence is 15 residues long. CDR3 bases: TGTGCCAGCACATCGGGACAGGGGTACCATTCACCCCTCCACTTT. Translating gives CASTSGQGYHSPLHF.

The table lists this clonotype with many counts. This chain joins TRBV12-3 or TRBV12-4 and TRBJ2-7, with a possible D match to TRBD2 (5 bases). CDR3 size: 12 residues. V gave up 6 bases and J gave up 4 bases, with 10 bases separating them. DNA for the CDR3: TGTGCCAGCAGCTCGGACTCATACGAGCAGTACTTC. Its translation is CASSSDSYEQYF.

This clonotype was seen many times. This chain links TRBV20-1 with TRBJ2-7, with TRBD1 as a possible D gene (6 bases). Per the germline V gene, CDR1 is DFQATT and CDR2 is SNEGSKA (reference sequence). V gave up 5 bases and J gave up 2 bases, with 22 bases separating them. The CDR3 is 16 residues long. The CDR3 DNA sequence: TGCAGTGCTGGTGGAGACAGGCTACTCCACGCCTACGAGCAGTACTTC. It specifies CSAGGDRLLHAYEQYF.